This TCR beta chain was recovered during a study of cytomegalovirus exposure and HLA in healthy donors. Study background: Membership in the Caucasian-associated ancestry cluster was found for 81% of approximately 380 genotyped donors.

The PCR had 60 Vbeta and 13 Jbeta primers. The protocol was immunoSEQ multiplex PCR, while the TCRdb copy is restricted to in-frame clones and leaves out a portion. The table has about 140,000 clones, 76% seen once. The germline V gene encodes CDR1 SGHRS and CDR2 YFSETQ. CDR3 length: 16 amino acids. Germline trimming cut 0 bases from V and 3 bases from J; bases unmatched to any gene: 6. The receptor's source is a male donor in good health and CMV-seronegative. The sequenced sample was PBMCs. The V gene is TRBV5-1, the J gene TRBJ2-1, with 7 positions matching TRBD1. DNA for the CDR3: TGCGCCAGCAGCTTGGGAGAGGCAGGGGGCTACAATGAGCAGTTCTTC. It yields the protein CASSLGEAGGYNEQFF.